Listed here are 7 T cell receptor beta chains from one sample, sequenced in a study of blood T cell repertoires in COVID-19. Sequenced by immunoSEQ multiplex PCR; TCRdb stores in-frame clones only, minus some. The table has 320,000 or so clones, approximately 88% seen once. Sequenced sample: PBMCs or T cells enriched from blood (not recorded which). The source is a man aged 25-45 years who had recovered from COVID-19.

The chain employs TRBV5-1 and TRBJ1-2; D unresolved. The CDR3 has 14 amino acids. The germline gives CDR1 SGHRS, CDR2 YFSETQ. Trimming removed 2 bases from V and 0 bases from J, with 8 bases in between. CDR3 sequence (DNA): TGCGCCAGCAGCTTATCAGGATCTAACTATGGCTACACCTTC. Its translation: CASSLSGSNYGYTF.

The V call is TRBV28, the J call TRBJ1-2, with 7 bases matching TRBD1. This CDR3 has 16 amino acids. The germline V gene has CDR1 MDHEN and CDR2 SYDVKM. After removal of 2 bases from V and 1 base from J, the junction contained 7 bases not matched to a gene. CDR3 DNA sequence: TGTGCCAGCAGTTTAACCCGAGGGGGCTATAACTATGGCTACACCTTC. It yields the protein CASSLTRGGYNYGYTF.

The chain uses TRBV19 and TRBJ2-3; TRBD1 aligns across 9 bases. The germline V gene has CDR1 LNHDA and CDR2 SQIVND (reference sequence). The V segment lost 9 bases and the J segment 3 bases; nucleotides outside the gene matches: 7. The CDR3 length is 14 residues. CDR3 amino acids: CASTGGFLTDTQYF. CDR3 bases: TGTGCCAGCACAGGGGGCTTTTTAACAGATACGCAGTATTTT.

The chain carries TRBV11-3 and TRBJ2-7, with D uncertain. The germline V gene encodes CDR1 SGHNT and CDR2 YENEEA. The CDR3 is made up of 13 amino acids. The V and J ends lost 0 bases and 3 bases respectively, with 6 bases between them. The CDR3 protein is CASSLDSGYEQYF. CDR3 bases: TGTGCCAGCAGCTTAGATAGTGGCTACGAGCAGTACTTC.

This chain connects TRBV27 to TRBJ1-1, with TRBD1 matching over 7 bases. The CDR3 has 16 amino acids. From germline, CDR1 is MNHEY and CDR2 SMNVEV (reference sequence). Trimming at V came to 1 base and at J to 8 bases, leaving 13 bases not matched to a gene. The CDR3 sequence: CASSLLRGRGLVEAFF. The CDR3 bases are TGTGCCAGCAGTTTATTGCGAGGCAGGGGGTTGGTAGAAGCTTTCTTT.

The rearrangement joins TRBV7-8 to TRBJ2-1, with 10 positions matching TRBD1. V lost 5 bases to trimming and J lost 4 bases; unmatched junction nucleotides: 5. The CDR3 loop spans 15 amino acids. The germline V gene has CDR1 SGHVS and CDR2 FQNEAQ. CDR3 sequence reads: CASSLRTGGYNEQFF. The CDR3 DNA is TGTGCCAGCAGCCTCCGGACAGGGGGGTACAATGAGCAGTTCTTC.

V gene TRBV28 combines with J gene TRBJ1-6; D uncertain. Trimming left V 2 bases short and J 7 bases short, with 15 bases between. Germline loops: CDR1 MDHEN, CDR2 SYDVKM. CDR3 length: 16 residues. This CDR3 reads CASSLAPWGENSPLHF. CDR3 coding DNA: TGTGCCAGCAGTTTAGCCCCGTGGGGAGAAAATTCACCCCTCCACTTT.